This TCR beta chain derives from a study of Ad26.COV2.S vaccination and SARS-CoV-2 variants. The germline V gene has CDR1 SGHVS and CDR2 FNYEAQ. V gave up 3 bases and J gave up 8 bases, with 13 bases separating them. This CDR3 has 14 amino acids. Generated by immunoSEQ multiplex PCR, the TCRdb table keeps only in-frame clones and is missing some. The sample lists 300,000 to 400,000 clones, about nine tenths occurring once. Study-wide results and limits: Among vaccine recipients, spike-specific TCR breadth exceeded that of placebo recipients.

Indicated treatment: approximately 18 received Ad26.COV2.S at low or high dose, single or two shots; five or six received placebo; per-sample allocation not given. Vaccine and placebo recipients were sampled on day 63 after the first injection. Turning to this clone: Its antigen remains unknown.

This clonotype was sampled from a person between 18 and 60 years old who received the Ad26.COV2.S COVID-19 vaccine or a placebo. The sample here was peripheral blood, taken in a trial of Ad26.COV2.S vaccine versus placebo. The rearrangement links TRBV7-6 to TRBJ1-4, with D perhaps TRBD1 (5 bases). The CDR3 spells CASSFGREDEKLFF. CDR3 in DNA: TGTGCCAGCAGCTTCGGCAGGGAGGACGAAAAACTGTTTTTT.